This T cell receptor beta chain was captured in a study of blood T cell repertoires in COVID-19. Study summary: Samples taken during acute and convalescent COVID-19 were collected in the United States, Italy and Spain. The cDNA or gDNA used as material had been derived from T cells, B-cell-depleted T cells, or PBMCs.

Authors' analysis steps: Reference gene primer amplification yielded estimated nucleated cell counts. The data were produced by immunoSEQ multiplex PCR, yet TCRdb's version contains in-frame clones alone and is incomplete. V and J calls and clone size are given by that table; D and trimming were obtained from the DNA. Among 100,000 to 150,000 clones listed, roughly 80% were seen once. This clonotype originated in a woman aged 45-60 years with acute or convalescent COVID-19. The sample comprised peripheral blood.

The CDR3 here is CSVEVPYRTGSIYF. The CDR3 DNA reads TGCAGCGTTGAGGTCCCATATCGGACAGGGTCGATATATTTT. V is TRBV29-1 and J is TRBJ1-3; 8 bases line up with TRBD1. Trimming took 3 bases from V and 13 from J; bases not matched to a gene: 14. The CDR3 is 14 residues long. Germline lookup yields CDR1 SQVTM and CDR2 ANQGSEA.